This passage covers 20 T cell receptor beta chains from one sample sequenced in a study of OX40 agonist ivuxolimab in advanced cancers. Here immunoSEQ multiplex PCR was the method, and the copy in TCRdb shows in-frame clones only, minus some. Of 55,000 to 85,000 clones detected, approximately 90% appear once; the ten largest clones hold over 2.5%. This sample comprised CD4+ or CD8+ T cells sorted from blood, obtained in a trial of the OX40 agonist ivuxolimab. All receptors derive from an adult with an advanced solid tumor such as melanoma, head and neck, liver or kidney cancer.

The chain employs TRBV28 and TRBJ2-5, with a tentative D call TRBD2 (5 bases). Germline values: CDR1 MDHEN, CDR2 SYDVKM. The CDR3 runs 14 residues. The ends were cut back, 0 bases at V and 1 base at J, with 6 bases in the middle. This CDR3 reads CASSLWDSQETQYF. The CDR3 DNA sequence: TGTGCCAGCAGTTTATGGGACTCCCAAGAGACCCAGTACTTC.

This clone was found once. The chain couples TRBV28 to TRBJ1-1; TRBD1 aligns across 10 bases. The germline CDR1 and CDR2 sequences are MDHEN and SYDVKM. J was trimmed by 6 bases and V by 2 bases; bases with no gene match: 3. CDR3 length equals 14 residues. The CDR3 protein is CASSLGGTGAEAFF. CDR3 DNA: TGTGCCAGCAGTTTAGGGGGGACAGGGGCTGAAGCTTTCTTT.

This clone occurred once. V is TRBV5-1 and J is TRBJ2-1; 8 nucleotides match TRBD2. The ends lost 0 bases at V and 3 bases at J; junction bases unmatched: 2. The length of the CDR3 is 15 residues. CDR1 and CDR2 from the germline V gene are SGHRS and YFSETQ. CDR3 sequence reads: CASSLASGGYNEQFF. CDR3 bases: TGCGCCAGCAGCTTGGCCAGCGGGGGCTACAATGAGCAGTTCTTC.

This sequence joins TRBV5-1 and TRBJ1-1; the D is unclear. V lost 4 bases to trimming and J lost 0 bases, with 10 bases between them. Looked up from germline, CDR1 is SGHRS and CDR2 is YFSETQ. This CDR3 is 14 amino acids long. The CDR3 sequence is CASSPREMNTEAFF. The CDR3 DNA is TGCGCCAGCAGCCCTAGAGAAATGAACACTGAAGCTTTCTTT.

The chain carries TRBV14 and TRBJ2-5; 12 bases match TRBD1. This CDR3 spans 17 amino acids. V was pared by 2 bases and J by 5 bases, with 9 bases of the junction left unmatched. Per germline, CDR1 SGHDN and CDR2 FVKESK. The chain's CDR3 is CASSQRVGTGGFETQYF. The CDR3 DNA reads TGTGCCAGCAGCCAAAGGGTCGGGACAGGGGGCTTCGAGACCCAGTACTTC.

The chain is built from TRBV12-5 and TRBJ2-7, with D uncertain. Trimming stripped 2 bases from V and 2 bases from J, with 13 bases between. The germline CDR1 and CDR2 sequences are LGHNT and FRNRAP. This CDR3 comprises 15 residues. DNA of the CDR3: TGTGCTAGTGGTTTGATCCTCACACTTGCCTACGAGCAGTACTTC. It codes for CASGLILTLAYEQYF.

This clone was seen only once. V is TRBV7-8 and J is TRBJ2-7; tentative D call: TRBD1 (6 bases). Germline-derived CDR1 and CDR2 are SGHVS and FQNEAQ. V was clipped by 5 bases and J by 3 bases, with 14 bases between them. CDR3 size: 14 residues. The chain's CDR3 is CASSPGTQSYEQYF. DNA for the CDR3: TGTGCCAGCAGCCCAGGGACACAAAGCTACGAGCAGTACTTC.

The chain employs TRBV6-1 and TRBJ2-1; TRBD1 aligns across 7 bases. The V gene's germline CDR1 is MNHNS and CDR2 SASEGT. The CDR3 is made up of 15 amino acids. The trim removed 6 bases at V and 0 bases at J, leaving 5 bases unmatched. The CDR3 DNA sequence: TGTGCCAGCAGGCTAAGGGACAGCTCCTACAATGAGCAGTTCTTC. Its translation: CASRLRDSSYNEQFF.

The chain couples TRBV19 to TRBJ2-1; D remains unclear. The germline V gene has CDR1 LNHDA and CDR2 SQIVND (reference sequence). Trimming took 5 bases from V and 4 from J, leaving 12 bases between them. CDR3 length: 14 amino acids. The DNA for the CDR3 is TGTGCCAGTAGTTCTCTAGAGAGGTACAATGAGCAGTTCTTC. As protein: CASSSLERYNEQFF.

CDR3 bases: TGCAGCGTTCAAACTACCGGGGGACGCAATGAGCAGTTCTTC. This encodes CSVQTTGGRNEQFF. This rearrangement joins TRBV29-1 to TRBJ2-1; D is possibly TRBD2 (6 bases). The CDR3 has 14 amino acids. The V gene lost 5 bases and the J gene lost 6 bases, with 17 bases spanning the gap. The V gene's germline CDR1 is SQVTM and CDR2 ANQGSEA.

This clone has only a few counts. V gene TRBV28 combines with J gene TRBJ1-2; D uncertain. This CDR3 region has 15 residues. The germline V gene encodes CDR1 MDHEN and CDR2 SYDVKM. V was trimmed by 8 bases and J by 3 bases, leaving 19 bases between them. The CDR3 DNA reads as TGTGCCAGCGGGTCCCTCGGCAGCCTGTACTATGGCTACACCTTC. Translated: CASGSLGSLYYGYTF.

This sequence joins TRBV4-3 and TRBJ2-3, with TRBD2 identical over 11 bases. The CDR3 covers 16 residues. Trimming removed 1 base from V and 3 bases from J; junction bases left unmatched: 3. Germline CDR1 LGHNA, CDR2 YSLEER. CDR3 DNA: TGCGCCAGCAGCCAAGGGCTAGCGGGGGGAACAGATACGCAGTATTTT. It codes for CASSQGLAGGTDTQYF.

The rearrangement links TRBV6-5 to TRBJ2-7; TRBD1 matches at 7 bases. V dropped 1 base and J dropped 3; count of bases not matched to a gene: 6. The CDR3 extends over 15 amino acids. Germline loops: CDR1 MNHEY, CDR2 SVGAGI. The CDR3 protein is CASSYLAGGSYEQYF. The CDR3 nucleotides read TGTGCCAGCAGTTACTTGGCAGGGGGAAGCTACGAGCAGTACTTC.

As to this clone: The same CDR3 also results from other DNA sequences found in this sample. V gene TRBV7-2 combines with J gene TRBJ1-4, with TRBD1 matching over 7 bases. Germline V gives CDR1 SGHTA, CDR2 FQGNSA. The CDR3 spans 14 residues. The V and J ends lost 4 bases and 2 bases, in that order; junction bases with no gene match: 1. The CDR3 coding sequence is TGTGCCAGCAGCTCACAGGGGACTAATGAAAAACTGTTTTTT. Its protein is CASSSQGTNEKLFF.

This clone has a handful of counts. The chain links TRBV11-1 to TRBJ1-1, with TRBD1 matching over 7 bases. J gave up 3 bases and V 5 bases, and 9 bases lay outside the gene matches. The length of the CDR3 is 15 residues. CDR1 is SGHAT, CDR2 FQDESV, per germline (reference sequence). CDR3 amino acids: CASSMIGGQDTEAFF. In DNA form, the CDR3 reads TGTGCCAGCAGCATGATAGGCGGACAGGACACTGAAGCTTTCTTT.

This chain joins TRBV28 and TRBJ2-7, with a tentative D call TRBD2 (7 bases). Germline CDR1 MDHEN, CDR2 SYDVKM. The V gene lost 7 bases and the J gene lost 3 bases, with 13 bases spanning the gap. There are 13 residues in the CDR3. CDR3 in amino acids: CASKGGVFYEQYF. CDR3 in DNA: TGTGCCAGCAAAGGGGGGGTCTTCTACGAGCAGTACTTC.

V is TRBV28 and J is TRBJ2-7, with D maybe TRBD1 (6 bases). CDR1 MDHEN and CDR2 SYDVKM come from the germline V gene. Between the trimmed V and J ends, which lost 6 bases and 0 bases, there was a span of 15 bases. The CDR3 length is 15 residues. The CDR3, as DNA: TGTGCCAGCAGATCCTCCGGGACAAACTCCTACGAGCAGTACTTC. This translates into CASRSSGTNSYEQYF.

The J gene is TRBJ1-6, the V gene TRBV5-1, with D possibly TRBD1 on 6 matching bases. Looked up from germline, CDR1 is SGHRS and CDR2 is YFSETQ. The CDR3 has 16 residues. Trimming stripped 4 bases from V and 9 bases from J, with 20 bases between. CDR3 sequence: CASSLQTGMGGSPLHF. The CDR3 bases are TGCGCCAGCAGCCTGCAAACAGGGATGGGTGGTTCACCCCTCCACTTT.

J is TRBJ1-4 and V is TRBV9; D is unclear. The CDR3 extends over 14 amino acids. Looked up from germline, CDR1 is SGDLS and CDR2 is YYNGEE. V shed 3 bases and J shed 5 bases, with 11 bases lying between them. This CDR3 reads CASSARARNEKLFF. The CDR3 DNA is TGTGCCAGCAGCGCCCGGGCCCGAAATGAAAAACTGTTTTTT.

The chain joins TRBV4-2 to TRBJ2-3; the D gene is possibly TRBD1 (7 bases). The V end lost 6 bases, the J end lost 8 bases, and 33 bases lay between the germline ends. The CDR3 consists of 19 residues. Germline V lookup: CDR1 LGHNA, CDR2 YNFKEQ. The CDR3 DNA reads TGTGCCAGCAGTCTCCAGGGGGGACTGGCTTCCCGGATTGGTGGTACGCAGTATTTT. This encodes CASSLQGGLASRIGGTQYF.